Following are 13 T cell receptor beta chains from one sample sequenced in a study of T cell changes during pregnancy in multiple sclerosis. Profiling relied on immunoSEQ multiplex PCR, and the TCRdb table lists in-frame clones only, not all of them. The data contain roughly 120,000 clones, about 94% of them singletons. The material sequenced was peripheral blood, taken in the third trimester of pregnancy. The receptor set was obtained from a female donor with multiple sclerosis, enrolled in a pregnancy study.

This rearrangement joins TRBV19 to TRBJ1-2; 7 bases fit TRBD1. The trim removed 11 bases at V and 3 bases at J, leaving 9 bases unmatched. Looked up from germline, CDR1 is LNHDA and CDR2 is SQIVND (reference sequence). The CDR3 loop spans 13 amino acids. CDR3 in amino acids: CAATGKGHYGYTF. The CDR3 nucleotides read TGTGCCGCGACAGGGAAGGGGCACTATGGCTACACCTTC.

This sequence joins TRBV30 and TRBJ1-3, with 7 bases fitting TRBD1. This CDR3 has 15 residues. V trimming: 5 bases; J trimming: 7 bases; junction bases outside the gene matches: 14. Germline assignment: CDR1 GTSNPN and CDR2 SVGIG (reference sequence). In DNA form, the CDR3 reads TGTGCCTGGGACAGGGCCGCTCCCTTCGGGAACACCATATATTTT. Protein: CAWDRAAPFGNTIYF.

The CDR3 sequence: CASSPYSKGMNTEAFF. The DNA for the CDR3 is TGTGCCAGCTCACCGTACAGCAAAGGAATGAACACTGAAGCTTTCTTT. V usage is TRBV18 and J usage is TRBJ1-1; no firm D call. The V gene's germline CDR1 is KGHSH and CDR2 LQKENI. This CDR3 is built from 16 residues. V lost 3 bases, J lost 0 bases, and 14 bases lay in between.

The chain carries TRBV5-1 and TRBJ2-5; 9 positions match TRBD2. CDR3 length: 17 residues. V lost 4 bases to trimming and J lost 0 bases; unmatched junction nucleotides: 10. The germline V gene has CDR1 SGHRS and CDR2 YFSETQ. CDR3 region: CASSSSSSGVYQETQYF. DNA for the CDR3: TGCGCCAGCAGCAGCTCCTCTAGCGGGGTTTACCAAGAGACCCAGTACTTC.

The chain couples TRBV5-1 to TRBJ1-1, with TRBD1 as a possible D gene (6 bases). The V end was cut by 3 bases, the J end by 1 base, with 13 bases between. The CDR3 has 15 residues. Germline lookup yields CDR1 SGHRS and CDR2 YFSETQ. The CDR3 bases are TGCGCCAGCAGCTCGAACGGACAGACGAACACTGAAGCTTTCTTT. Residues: CASSSNGQTNTEAFF. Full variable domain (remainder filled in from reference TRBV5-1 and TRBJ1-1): KAGVTQTPRYLIKTRGQQVTLSCSPISGHRSVSWYQQTPGQGLQFLFEYFSETQRNKGNFPGRFSGRQFSNSRSEMNVSTLELGDSALYLCASSSNGQTNTEAFFGQGTRLTVV.

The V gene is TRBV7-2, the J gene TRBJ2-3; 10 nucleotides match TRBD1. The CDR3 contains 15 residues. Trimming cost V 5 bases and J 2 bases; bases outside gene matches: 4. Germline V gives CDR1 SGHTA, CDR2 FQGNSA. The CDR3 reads CASSQDRGTTDTQYF. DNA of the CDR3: TGTGCCAGCAGCCAGGACAGGGGGACCACAGATACGCAGTATTTT.

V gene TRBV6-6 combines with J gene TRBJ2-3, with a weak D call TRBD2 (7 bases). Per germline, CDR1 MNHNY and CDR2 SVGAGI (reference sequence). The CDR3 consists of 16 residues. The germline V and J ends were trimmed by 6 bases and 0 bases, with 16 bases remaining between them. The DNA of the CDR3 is TGTGCCAGCAGCCATGGGCGGGGGCTCAGCACAGATACGCAGTATTTT. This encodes CASSHGRGLSTDTQYF.

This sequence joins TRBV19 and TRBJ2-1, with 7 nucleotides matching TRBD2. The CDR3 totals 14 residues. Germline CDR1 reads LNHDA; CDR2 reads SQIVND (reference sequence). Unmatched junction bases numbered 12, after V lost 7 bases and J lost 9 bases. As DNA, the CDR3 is TGTGCCAGTAAACGGCTAGCGGAGGGAAGTGAGCAGTTCTTC. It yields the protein CASKRLAEGSEQFF. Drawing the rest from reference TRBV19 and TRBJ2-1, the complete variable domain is DGGITQSPKYLFRKEGQNVTLSCEQNLNHDAMYWYRQDPGQGLRLIYYSQIVNDFQKGDIAEGYSVSREKKESFPLTVTSAQKNPTAFYLCASKRLAEGSEQFFGPGTRLTVL.

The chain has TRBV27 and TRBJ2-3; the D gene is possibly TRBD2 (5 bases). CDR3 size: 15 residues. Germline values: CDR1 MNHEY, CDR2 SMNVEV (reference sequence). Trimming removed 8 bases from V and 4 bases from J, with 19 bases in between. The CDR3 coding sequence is TGTGCCAGCGGTGGGTGGGGTGGCGGGCCAGATACGCAGTATTTT. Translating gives CASGGWGGGPDTQYF.

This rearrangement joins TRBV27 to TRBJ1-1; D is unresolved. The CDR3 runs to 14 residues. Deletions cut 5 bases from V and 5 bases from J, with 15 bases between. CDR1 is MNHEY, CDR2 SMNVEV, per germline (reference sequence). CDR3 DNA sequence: TGTGCCAGCAGTACTCTCGGTGCTAGTACTGAAGCTTTCTTT. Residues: CASSTLGASTEAFF.

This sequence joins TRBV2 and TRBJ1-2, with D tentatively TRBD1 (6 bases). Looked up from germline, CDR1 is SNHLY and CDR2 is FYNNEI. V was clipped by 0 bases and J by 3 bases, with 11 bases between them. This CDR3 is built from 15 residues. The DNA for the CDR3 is TGTGCCAGCAGTGAAGCGATCAGGGGAGACTATGGCTACACCTTC. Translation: CASSEAIRGDYGYTF.

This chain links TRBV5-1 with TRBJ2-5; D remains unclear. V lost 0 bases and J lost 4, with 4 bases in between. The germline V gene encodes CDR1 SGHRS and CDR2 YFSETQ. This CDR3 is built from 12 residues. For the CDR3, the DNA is TGCGCCAGCAGCTTGGCCTCAGAGACCCAGTACTTC. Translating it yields CASSLASETQYF.

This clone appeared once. The CDR3, as DNA: TGTGCCAGCAGCTTGTCCAGGGGTGATGGTGAAGCTTTCTTT. Its translation is CASSLSRGDGEAFF. The rearrangement links TRBV7-9 to TRBJ1-1; D is perhaps TRBD1 (6 bases). With 3 bases removed from V and 7 bases from J, the gap between germline ends came to 15 bases. The CDR3 has 14 amino acids. The germline V gene has CDR1 SEHNR and CDR2 FQNEAQ (reference sequence).